Below, 31 T cell receptor beta chains from the same sample are listed, as sequenced in a study of molecular identifiers for immune sequencing clone quantification. TCRdb used MiXCR to reprocess the PCR reads, holding one entry per CDR3 protein. Among under 75,000 distinct CDR3 sequences listed, 15% to 20% were seen once. Specimen: naive CD8+ T cells from blood, with Jurkat cell RNA spiked in. The subset is: FACS-sorted CD8+CD4-CCR7+CD45RA+ naive T cells. Receptors were obtained from a human donor in good health. Some libraries in this study had Jurkat cell RNA spiked in.

This clonotype was seen at least ten times. The gene calls are TRBV12-3 or TRBV12-4 and TRBJ2-3, with 8 bases identical to TRBD1. The CDR3 is 15 residues long. Trimming took 8 bases from V and 6 from J; bases not matched to a gene: 13. The CDR3, as DNA: TGTGCCAGCCGGGGGCCTCTCCGGGACAGGGATACGCAGTATTTT. This translates into CASRGPLRDRDTQYF.

There are many counts of this clonotype. The rearrangement uses TRBV14 and TRBJ2-3; D remains unclear. The germline CDR1 and CDR2 sequences are SGHDN and FVKESK. V lost 4 bases and J lost 6, with 8 bases in between. The CDR3 totals 12 residues. The CDR3 protein is CASSLRFDTQYF. CDR3 in DNA: TGTGCCAGCAGCCTCAGGTTTGATACGCAGTATTTT.

The V gene is TRBV29-1, the J gene TRBJ2-7, with D possibly TRBD2 on 5 matching bases. Germline V gives CDR1 SQVTM, CDR2 ANQGSEA. This CDR3 spans 12 amino acids. The V end was cut by 2 bases, the J end by 1 base, with 6 bases between. CDR3 DNA sequence: TGCAGCGTTGAATTAGCGTCCTACGAGCAGTACTTC. This translates into CSVELASYEQYF.

About this clonotype itself: A much larger clone differs by one base, so this may be a read error. This sequence joins TRBV7-8 and TRBJ1-5; TRBD1 might be the D (5 bases). CDR1 and CDR2 from the germline V gene are SGHVS and FQNEAQ. This CDR3 is 17 amino acids long. Trimming stripped 4 bases from V and 0 bases from J, with 16 bases between. The CDR3 DNA follows: TGTGCCAGCAGCTCCCACACAGGACCTCATAGCAATCAGCCCCAGCATTTT. It is translated as CASSSHTGPHSNQPQHF. The full variable domain, in which reference TRBV7-8 and TRBJ1-5 provide the parts outside the CDR3, is GAGVSQSPRYKVAKRGQDVALRCDPISGHVSLFWYQQALGQGPEFLTYFQNEAQLDKSGLPSDRFFAERPEGSVSTLKIQRTQQEDSAVYLCASSSHTGPHSNQPQHFGDGTRLSIL.

This sequence joins TRBV9 and TRBJ2-1; 10 bases match TRBD2. This CDR3 region has 16 residues. The J segment lost 3 bases and the V segment lost 3 bases, leaving 6 bases of the junction unmatched. Per germline, CDR1 SGDLS and CDR2 YYNGEE. CDR3 region: CASSGELAGRYNEQFF. CDR3 sequence (DNA): TGTGCCAGCAGCGGGGAACTAGCGGGACGCTACAATGAGCAGTTCTTC.

This clonotype was seen at least ten times. This rearrangement joins TRBV20-1 to TRBJ2-3, with TRBD2 identical over 13 bases. Trimming cost V 2 bases and J 0 bases; bases outside gene matches: 8. Per the germline V gene, CDR1 is DFQATT and CDR2 is SNEGSKA (reference sequence). The CDR3 spans 18 residues. CDR3 residues: CSARSYGTSGTSTDTQYF. As DNA, the CDR3 is TGCAGTGCTAGATCTTACGGGACTAGCGGGACAAGCACAGATACGCAGTATTTT.

This clonotype was counted only a few times. This CDR3 is missing its conserved last phenylalanine or tryptophan, likely due to a read error. This CDR3 is CASSLTGPWSYEQYL. The CDR3 DNA reads as TGTGCCAGCAGCTTAACGGGCCCCTGGAGCTACGAGCAGTACCTC. The gene calls are TRBV5-3 and TRBJ2-7; unclear D gene. TRBV5-3 carries the ORF label, with uncertain function. The CDR3 runs 15 residues.

The rearrangement links TRBV27 to TRBJ2-7; 11 bases match TRBD2. After removal of 4 bases from V and 5 bases from J, the junction contained 16 bases not matched to a gene. Germline CDR1 reads MNHEY; CDR2 reads SMNVEV (reference sequence). The CDR3 covers 18 residues. This chain's CDR3 is CASSSLGSGRAWVNEQYF. CDR3 nucleotides: TGTGCCAGCAGTTCCCTTGGTAGCGGGAGGGCCTGGGTTAACGAGCAGTACTTC.

This clonotype was recorded at least ten times. The chain joins TRBV7-4 to TRBJ2-1; no reliable D call. Per the germline V gene, CDR1 is SGHVT and CDR2 is SQSDAQ. Deletions cut 8 bases from V and 6 bases from J, with 11 bases between. The CDR3 extends over 12 amino acids. CDR3 in DNA: TGTGCCAGCCTAGAATTGGGCAATGAGCAGTTCTTC. Translated: CASLELGNEQFF.

The V gene is TRBV4-2, the J gene TRBJ2-2; a possible D gene is TRBD1 (5 bases). The CDR3 is 16 residues long. Deletions cut 0 bases from V and 5 bases from J, with 13 bases between. CDR1 and CDR2 from the germline V gene are LGHNA and YNFKEQ. The CDR3 region has the DNA TGTGCCAGCAGCCAAGAGGCAGGGCTGGGGACCGGGGAGCTGTTTTTT. Its translation: CASSQEAGLGTGELFF.

This clonotype was recorded many times. The chain links TRBV5-6 to TRBJ2-3; 7 positions agree with TRBD2. J was trimmed by 4 bases and V by 0 bases; bases with no gene match: 8. Germline V CDR1 and CDR2: SGHDT, YYEEEE. The CDR3 spans 16 residues. Written as DNA, the CDR3 is TGTGCCAGCAGCTTGGGGGCGGGAGTCTCCGCAGATACGCAGTATTTT. The encoded protein is CASSLGAGVSADTQYF.

This clonotype has at least ten counts. This rearrangement joins TRBV4-3 to TRBJ2-7, with 8 bases matching TRBD2. The CDR3 extends over 15 amino acids. J was trimmed by 4 bases and V by 4 bases; bases with no gene match: 9. CDR1 and CDR2 from the germline V gene are LGHNA and YSLEER. The DNA of the CDR3 is TGCGCCAGCAGCCCTTTAGCGGGAATGGGGTACGAGCAGTACTTC. Its translation is CASSPLAGMGYEQYF.

This clonotype came up many times. The V call is TRBV3-1, the J call TRBJ2-1, with unresolved D. CDR3 length equals 13 residues. V dropped 0 bases and J dropped 10 bases, with 10 bases sitting between them. Germline CDR1 LGHDT, CDR2 YNNKEL (reference sequence). This chain's CDR3 is CASSQDLWREQFF. The CDR3 DNA sequence: TGTGCCAGCAGCCAAGATTTGTGGCGGGAGCAGTTCTTC.

About this clonotype: Just one base apart from a much larger clone, this may be a read error. The V and J genes are TRBV18 and TRBJ2-1, with 10 bases fitting TRBD2. CDR1 and CDR2 (germline): KGHSH, LQKENI. This CDR3 contains 16 residues. The CDR3, as DNA: TGTGCCAGCTCACCACTAGCGGGGGGCCTCTACAATGAGCAGCTCTTC. Translation gives CASSPLAGGLYNEQLF.

The sample holds many counts of this clonotype. The chain uses TRBV7-2 and TRBJ2-7; 11 nucleotides agree with TRBD2. The CDR3 runs to 17 residues. V lost 3 bases, J lost 4 bases, and 11 bases stayed unmatched. Germline loops: CDR1 SGHTA, CDR2 FQGNSA. The CDR3 DNA reads as TGTGCCAGCAGCTTGGGATCACCGGGACTAGCGGAGTACGAGCAGTACTTC. Translated: CASSLGSPGLAEYEQYF.

This clonotype was counted many times. The gene calls are TRBV6-2 or TRBV6-3 and TRBJ2-5, with D uncertain. The CDR3 length is 11 residues. Germline CDR1 reads MNHEY; CDR2 reads SVGEGT. V dropped 2 bases and J dropped 2 bases, with 0 bases sitting between them. The CDR3 protein is CASSYQETQYF. CDR3 bases: TGTGCCAGCAGTTACCAAGAGACCCAGTACTTC.

The rearrangement uses TRBV27 and TRBJ2-1, with D perhaps matching TRBD2 (6 bases). The germline gives CDR1 MNHEY, CDR2 SMNVEV (reference sequence). V was trimmed by 8 bases and J by 1 base, leaving 9 bases between them. The CDR3 totals 13 residues. The DNA for the CDR3 is TGTGCCAGCTCGGAGGGGTCCTACAATGAGCAGTTCTTC. Protein: CASSEGSYNEQFF.

Ten or more counts support this clonotype. V and J are TRBV29-1 and TRBJ2-1, with 7 bases aligning to TRBD1. The CDR3 spans 14 residues. Germline CDR1 is SQVTM and CDR2 is ANQGSEA. V was clipped by 3 bases and J by 1 base; unmatched bases: 3. The chain's CDR3 is CSVDWTGSYNEQFF. The CDR3 bases are TGCAGCGTTGACTGGACAGGTTCCTACAATGAGCAGTTCTTC.

The chain couples TRBV2 to TRBJ1-5; tentative D call: TRBD1 (5 bases). Germline CDR1 is SNHLY and CDR2 is FYNNEI. V was trimmed by 2 bases and J by 7 bases, leaving 12 bases between them. This CDR3 is 14 amino acids long. This chain's CDR3 is CASSECGTAQPQHF. The CDR3 region has the DNA TGTGCCAGCAGTGAATGCGGGACGGCACAGCCCCAGCATTTT.

The gene calls are TRBV11-2 and TRBJ1-1; D is unresolved. CDR1 and CDR2 (germline): SGHAT, FQNNGV. V gave up 5 bases and J gave up 10 bases, with 14 bases separating them. The CDR3 is 12 amino acids. This CDR3 reads CASSGVGMGAFF. CDR3 in DNA: TGTGCCAGCAGCGGCGTCGGCATGGGAGCTTTCTTT.

At least ten counts were recorded for this clonotype. The chain has TRBV20-1 and TRBJ1-4, with 8 nucleotides matching TRBD1. Per the germline V gene, CDR1 is DFQATT and CDR2 is SNEGSKA (reference sequence). The CDR3 extends over 15 amino acids. Germline trimming cut 6 bases from V and 5 bases from J; bases unmatched to any gene: 11. CDR3 protein: CSASSYGQGNEKLFF. The CDR3 nucleotides are TGCAGTGCAAGCTCCTACGGACAGGGCAATGAAAAACTGTTTTTT.

V usage is TRBV28 and J usage is TRBJ2-3, with 7 bases fitting TRBD2. Germline V gene lookup returns CDR1 MDHEN and CDR2 SYDVKM. Trimming took 2 bases from V and 2 from J; bases not matched to a gene: 4. The CDR3 length is 15 residues. CDR3: CASSLLAVDTDTQYF. The CDR3 DNA reads TGTGCCAGCAGTTTACTAGCGGTGGACACAGATACGCAGTATTTT.

This clonotype was recorded many times. The chain joins TRBV15 to TRBJ1-2; the match to TRBD1 covers 9 bases. J was trimmed by 7 bases and V by 1 base; bases with no gene match: 7. CDR1 and CDR2 (germline): LNHNV, YYDKDF (reference sequence). This CDR3 is built from 15 residues. CDR3 in DNA: TGTGCCACCAGCAGAGCGTTCACAGGGGGCGGTGGCTACACCTTC. Its protein is CATSRAFTGGGGYTF.

This clonotype was found many times. The chain has TRBV6-1 and TRBJ1-5; D not certain. The germline V gene has CDR1 MNHNS and CDR2 SASEGT. V was trimmed by 3 bases and J by 3 bases, leaving 12 bases between them. The CDR3 spans 15 residues. CDR3 coding DNA: TGTGCCAGCAGTGATCACTACACAGACAATCAGCCCCAGCATTTT. Encoded protein: CASSDHYTDNQPQHF.

This clonotype was detected only a few times. The chain uses TRBV7-9 and TRBJ2-2; tentative D call: TRBD1 (6 bases). Looked up from germline, CDR1 is SEHNR and CDR2 is FQNEAQ (reference sequence). CDR3 size: 15 residues. V was clipped by 4 bases and J by 1 base, with 10 bases between them. The DNA of the CDR3 is TGTGCCAGCAGCTACCAGACAGGGAACACCGGGGAGCTGTTTTTT. Amino acid sequence: CASSYQTGNTGELFF.

This clonotype was observed a few times. The chain links TRBV5-6 to TRBJ1-4; no definite D call. Per germline, CDR1 SGHDT and CDR2 YYEEEE. The CDR3 length is 14 residues. Trimming removed 0 bases from V and 4 bases from J, with 7 bases in between. DNA of the CDR3: TGTGCCAGCAGCTTGGGGGCCCATAATGAAAAACTGTTTTTT. Its protein product is CASSLGAHNEKLFF.

The chain recombines TRBV27 with TRBJ1-6; TRBD1 agrees at 12 bases. This CDR3 has 16 amino acids. Per the germline V gene, CDR1 is MNHEY and CDR2 is SMNVEV (reference sequence). Trimming at V came to 2 bases and at J to 10 bases, leaving 6 bases not matched to a gene. The CDR3: CASSLLGTGGISPLHF. The CDR3 coding sequence is TGTGCCAGCAGTTTACTCGGGACAGGGGGCATATCACCCCTCCACTTT.

Notes on this clonotype: Given a much more abundant clone one base away, this may be a read error. The chain has TRBV18 and TRBJ2-1; a weak D match, TRBD2 (6 bases). CDR3 length: 14 amino acids. Germline V gene lookup returns CDR1 KGHSH and CDR2 LQKENI. This chain's CDR3 is CGSSLSGGDNEQFF. The DNA for the CDR3 is TGTGGCAGCTCACTTAGCGGAGGGGACAATGAGCAGTTCTTC. The whole variable domain, filled in from reference TRBV18 and TRBJ2-1, reads NAGVMQNPRHLVRRRGQEARLRCSPMKGHSHVYWYRQLPEEGLKFMVYLQKENIIDESGMPKERFSAEFPKEGPSILRIQQVVRGDSAAYFCGSSLSGGDNEQFFGPGTRLTVL.

This clonotype was detected ten times or more. V and J are TRBV29-1 and TRBJ2-3, with D possibly being TRBD2 (5 bases). The CDR3 has 13 residues. Between the trimmed V and J ends, which lost 6 bases and 0 bases, there was a span of 10 bases. The germline gives CDR1 SQVTM, CDR2 ANQGSEA. CDR3 loop: CSVSGGSTDTQYF. CDR3 DNA sequence: TGCAGCGTAAGTGGCGGGAGCACAGATACGCAGTATTTT.

In the case of this clonotype: A much larger clone is a single base away; this may be a read error. The CDR3 ends on some other residue instead of the conserved phenylalanine or tryptophan, so this is likely a read error. This chain links TRBV6-4 with TRBJ2-7; maybe TRBD1 (6 bases). Germline CDR1 reads MRHNA; CDR2 reads SNTAGT. V was clipped by 8 bases and J by 2 bases, with 13 bases between them. The CDR3 runs 13 residues. The CDR3 protein is CASCRGPTYEQYS. CDR3 DNA sequence: TGTGCCAGCTGCAGGGGCCCGACCTACGAGCAGTACTCC.

This clonotype was detected many times. CDR3 region: CSVGDPGLAGGFYEQYF. CDR3 nucleotides: TGCAGCGTTGGGGACCCGGGACTAGCGGGAGGATTCTACGAGCAGTACTTC. The rearrangement joins TRBV29-1 to TRBJ2-7, with TRBD2 identical over 15 bases. Germline trimming cut 4 bases from V and 3 bases from J; bases unmatched to any gene: 10. The CDR3 has 17 residues. Germline loops: CDR1 SQVTM, CDR2 ANQGSEA.